These 10 T cell receptor beta chains were all obtained from the same sample, sequenced in a study of CD8+CD57+ T cells in acquired aplastic anemia. The sequenced patients had an expansion of CD8+CD57+ cells seen by flow cytometry. Genomic DNA, serving as template, underwent TCR beta VDJ and CDR3 profiling. TCRdb re-analysed the reads in MiXCR, keeping a single row per CDR3 protein. Of 160,000 or so distinct CDR3 sequences in the sample, 65% to 75% are singletons; the top ten hold more than 35%. Sequencing was performed on sorted CD4+, CD8+, or CD8+CD57+ T cells (not recorded which) from PBMCs. The source of these receptors is a human donor with aplastic anemia.

CDR3 nucleotides: TGTGCCAGCTCCCCGACGCCACTAGATACGCAGTATTTT. Amino acid sequence: CASSPTPLDTQYF. The chain has TRBV12-3 or TRBV12-4 and TRBJ2-3, with D unresolved. This CDR3 is built from 13 residues. V was trimmed by 8 bases and J by 5 bases, leaving 14 bases between them.

This chain links TRBV19 with TRBJ1-1; D call uncertain. Germline values: CDR1 LNHDA, CDR2 SQIVND (reference sequence). This CDR3 region has 14 residues. V was clipped by 6 bases and J by 6 bases, with 17 bases between them. Here the CDR3 reads CASSPTVGKAEAFF. CDR3 sequence (DNA): TGTGCCAGTAGCCCTACGGTGGGAAAGGCTGAAGCTTTCTTT.

This clonotype appeared a single time. This chain connects TRBV7-9 to TRBJ2-5, with D possibly matching TRBD1 (5 bases). This CDR3 is 15 amino acids long. Germline V gives CDR1 SEHNR, CDR2 FQNEAQ (reference sequence). The V end lost 5 bases, the J end lost 4 bases, and 17 bases lay between the germline ends. The CDR3 spells CASSLTQTDVETQYF. CDR3 nucleotides: TGTGCCAGCAGCCTCACACAGACAGACGTAGAGACCCAGTACTTC.

The chain carries TRBV2 and TRBJ2-3, with 13 bases matching TRBD2. The CDR3 is 16 amino acids. V dropped 6 bases and J dropped 4; count of bases not matched to a gene: 7. Germline loops: CDR1 SNHLY, CDR2 FYNNEI. CDR3 coding DNA: TGTGCCAGCAGGAGACTAGCGGGGGGTTCCGCAGATACGCAGTATTTT. Protein: CASRRLAGGSADTQYF.

This clonotype occurred many times. A junction end diverges from the germline sequence, so it may reflect a read error. The genes are TRBV7-9 and TRBJ2-7, with unresolved D. The CDR3 sequence is 13 residues long. CDR1 is SEHNR and CDR2 is FQNEAQ in the germline V gene (reference sequence). CDR3 nucleotides: TGTGCCAGCAGCTCCTCCTCGGCACCTGACCGGGACTTC. Residues: CASSSSSAPDRDF.

The J gene is TRBJ2-3, the V gene TRBV7-2; no firm D call. The V end lost 6 bases, the J end lost 5 bases, and 21 bases lay between the germline ends. Germline-derived CDR1 and CDR2 are SGHTA and FQGNSA. CDR3 length: 16 amino acids. The CDR3 is CASSEFNGLRVDTQYF. Here the CDR3 DNA reads TGTGCCAGCAGTGAATTCAACGGCCTAAGAGTAGATACGCAGTATTTT. The full variable domain, with the rest looked up from reference TRBV7-2 and TRBJ2-3, is GAGVSQSPSNKVTEKGKDVELRCDPISGHTALYWYRQSLGQGLEFLIYFQGNSAPDKSGLPSDRFSAERTGGSVSTLTIQRTQQEDSAVYLCASSEFNGLRVDTQYFGPGTRLTVL.

In DNA form, the CDR3 reads TGTGCCAGTATCGCCGTGGGCAGGGGCGCCTACAATGAGCAGTTCTTC. It specifies CASIAVGRGAYNEQFF. This chain joins TRBV19 and TRBJ2-1; D might be TRBD1 (6 bases). V lost 7 bases and J 2 bases, leaving 18 bases between the germline ends. The CDR3 consists of 16 residues. Germline CDR1 LNHDA, CDR2 SQIVND (reference sequence). The full variable domain, completed using reference TRBV19 and TRBJ2-1, is DGGITQSPKYLFRKEGQNVTLSCEQNLNHDAMYWYRQDPGQGLRLIYYSQIVNDFQKGDIAEGYSVSREKKESFPLTVTSAQKNPTAFYLCASIAVGRGAYNEQFFGPGTRLTVL.

This chain joins TRBV9 and TRBJ2-5; D is perhaps TRBD2 (7 bases). The V gene's germline CDR1 is SGDLS and CDR2 YYNGEE. The CDR3 covers 13 residues. V gave up 3 bases and J gave up 9 bases, with 15 bases separating them. Written as DNA, the CDR3 is TGTGCCAGCAGCGGGGGGGGCCCTCAGCCCCAGTACTTC. It translates to CASSGGGPQPQYF.

This chain connects TRBV20-1 to TRBJ1-2, with 7 bases identical to TRBD1. This CDR3 comprises 11 residues. CDR1 is DFQATT, CDR2 SNEGSKA, per germline (reference sequence). With 5 bases clipped from V and 8 bases from J, the junction kept 5 bases outside the gene matches. The CDR3 region is CSASDRAGYTF. CDR3 DNA: TGCAGTGCTTCTGACAGGGCAGGCTACACCTTC.

This chain uses TRBV7-9 with TRBJ1-2; D unresolved. Germline V gene data show CDR1 as SEHNR and CDR2 as FQNEAQ (reference sequence). The CDR3 is 13 residues long. V was shortened by 1 base and J by 8 bases, with 11 bases between the two germline ends. CDR3 in DNA: TGTGCCAGCAGCTTAGATGTGGTTCGGGGCTACACCTTC. As protein: CASSLDVVRGYTF.